What follows are 3 T cell receptor beta chains derived from one specimen sequenced in a study of low-dose radiotherapy and immunotherapy resistance in tumors. TRAV- and TRBV-specific primers primed first-strand cDNA, covering alpha and beta chains. For amplifying TCRs, the PCR ran for approximately 21 cycles with Phusion, which was used together with a constant-region primer and the adapter on the V primers. TCRdb re-called the reads with MiXCR, one entry per CDR3 protein. The data hold roughly 36,000 distinct CDR3 sequences, with 30% to 35% observed a single time. Time point denoted: before trial treatment. The sequencing used PBMCs, collected before treatment. The receptor set was obtained from a male donor with gallbladder cancer.

The V call is TRBV5-1, the J call TRBJ1-5; weak D call: TRBD1 (5 bases). The CDR3 length is 14 residues. The V gene lost 2 bases and the J gene lost 1 base, with 7 bases spanning the gap. Germline V gene data show CDR1 as SGHRS and CDR2 as YFSETQ. CDR3 sequence: CASSFRDSNQPQHF. CDR3 sequence (DNA): TGCGCCAGCAGCTTCCGGGACAGCAATCAGCCCCAGCATTTT.

The table lists this clonotype with many counts. CDR3 bases: TGTGCCAGCAGCTTAGAAAGGACTAGCGCAGATACGCAGTATTTT. This sequence encodes CASSLERTSADTQYF. The genes are TRBV7-9 and TRBJ2-3; 9 positions match TRBD2. Germline trimming cut 1 base from V and 4 bases from J; bases unmatched to any gene: 3. CDR3 length: 15 amino acids. Germline CDR1 reads SEHNR; CDR2 reads FQNEAQ (reference sequence).

CDR3 nucleotide sequence: TGTGCCAGCAGTTATCGTCAATACACAGATACGCAGTATTTT. Amino acids: CASSYRQYTDTQYF. The gene calls are TRBV6-5 and TRBJ2-3; no firm D call. Trimming removed 3 bases from V and 2 bases from J, with 9 bases in between. The germline V gene encodes CDR1 MNHEY and CDR2 SVGAGI. The CDR3 covers 14 residues.